The source of this T cell receptor beta chain is a study of monozygotic twins with cystic fibrosis. Per the germline V gene, CDR1 is MNHNS and CDR2 is SASEGT. V lost 8 bases, J lost 5 bases, and 18 bases lay in between. The CDR3 length is 15 residues. The assay was immunoSEQ multiplex PCR, and TCRdb's table has in-frame clones only and misses some. Counted here are under 25,000 clones, 95% to 97% occurring once; the ten biggest clones make up under 2.5%. Material: blood. The clonotype comes from a woman in her 30s with cystic fibrosis. This sequence joins TRBV6-1 and TRBJ2-2; D remains ambiguous. The CDR3 loop reads CASSGVAPRTGELFF. CDR3 nucleotides: TGTGCCAGCTCTGGGGTGGCACCACGGACCGGGGAGCTGTTTTTT.